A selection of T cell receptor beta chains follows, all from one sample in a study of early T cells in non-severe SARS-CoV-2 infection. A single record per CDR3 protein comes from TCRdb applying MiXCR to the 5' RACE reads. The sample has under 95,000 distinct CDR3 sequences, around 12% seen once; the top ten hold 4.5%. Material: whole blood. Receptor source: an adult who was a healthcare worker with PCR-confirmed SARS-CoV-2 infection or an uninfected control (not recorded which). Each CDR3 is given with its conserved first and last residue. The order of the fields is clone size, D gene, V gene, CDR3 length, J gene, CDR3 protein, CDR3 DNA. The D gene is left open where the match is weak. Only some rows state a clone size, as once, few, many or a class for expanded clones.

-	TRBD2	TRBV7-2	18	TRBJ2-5	CASSPGVQRGPRGGTQYF	TGTGCCAGCAGCCCCGGCGTCCAGCGGGGCCCCCGGGGCGGTACCCAGTACTTC
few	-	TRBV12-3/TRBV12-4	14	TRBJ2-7	CASSLEGIRGEQYF	TGTGCCAGCAGTTTAGAGGGGATTCGGGGTGAGCAGTACTTC
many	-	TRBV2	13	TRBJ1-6	CASRGSRNSPLHF	TGTGCCAGCCGAGGGAGCCGTAATTCACCCCTCCACTTT
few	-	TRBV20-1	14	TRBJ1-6	CSAILPDRNSPLHF	TGCAGTGCTATCCTCCCGGACAGAAATTCACCCCTCCACTTT
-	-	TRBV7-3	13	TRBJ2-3	CASSLTGGDTQYF	TGTGCCAGCAGCTTAACAGGGGGAGATACGCAGTATTTT
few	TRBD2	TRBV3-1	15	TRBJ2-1	CASSRRAGEYNEQFF	TGTGCCAGCAGCCGACGAGCGGGGGAGTACAATGAGCAGTTCTTC
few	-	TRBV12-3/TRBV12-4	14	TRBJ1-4	CASSRGNSNEKLFF	TGTGCCAGCAGTCGAGGAAACTCTAATGAAAAACTGTTTTTT
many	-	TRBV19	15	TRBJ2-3	CASSARQAGTDTQYF	TGTGCCAGTAGTGCCAGACAGGCGGGCACAGATACGCAGTATTTT
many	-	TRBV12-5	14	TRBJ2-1	CASGEGVTYNEQFF	TGTGCTAGTGGAGAAGGCGTTACCTACAATGAGCAGTTCTTC
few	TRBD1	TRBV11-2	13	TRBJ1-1	CASSGTVNTEAFF	TGTGCCAGCAGCGGGACAGTCAACACTGAAGCTTTCTTT
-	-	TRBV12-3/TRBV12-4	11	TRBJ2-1	CASSQAREQFF	TGTGCCAGCAGTCAAGCACGTGAGCAGTTCTTC
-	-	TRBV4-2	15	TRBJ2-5	CASSQDGMGDETQYF	TGTGCCAGCAGCCAAGATGGGATGGGAGACGAGACCCAGTACTTC
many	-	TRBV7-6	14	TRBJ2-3	CASSMYRGTDTQYF	TGTGCCAGCAGCATGTACAGGGGCACAGATACGCAGTATTTT
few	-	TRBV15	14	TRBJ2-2	CATSKQGYTGELFF	TGTGCCACCAGCAAACAGGGCTACACCGGGGAGCTGTTTTTT
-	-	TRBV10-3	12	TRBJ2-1	CAISELGNEQFF	TGTGCCATCAGTGAGTTAGGGAATGAGCAGTTCTTC
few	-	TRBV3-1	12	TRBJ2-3	CATSKGADTQYF	TGTGCCACCTCGAAAGGGGCAGATACGCAGTATTTT
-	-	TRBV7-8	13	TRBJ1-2	CASSPNGRDGYTF	TGTGCCAGCAGTCCTAATGGACGGGATGGCTACACCTTC
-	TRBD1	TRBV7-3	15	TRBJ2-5	CASSVTGVPQETQYF	TGTGCCAGCAGCGTGACAGGGGTGCCCCAAGAGACCCAGTACTTC
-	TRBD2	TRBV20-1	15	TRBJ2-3	CSAEEPLAGQDTQYF	TGCAGTGCTGAAGAACCACTAGCGGGCCAAGATACGCAGTATTTT
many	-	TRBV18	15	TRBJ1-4	CASSPGLALNEKLLF	TGTGCCAGCTCACCCGGCCTCGCTCTGAATGAAAAACTGCTTTTT
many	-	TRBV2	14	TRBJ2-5	CASSRDIRQETQYF	TGTGCCAGCAGTCGGGACATTAGACAAGAGACCCAGTACTTC
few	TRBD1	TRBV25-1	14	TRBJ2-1	CASSVTGTYNEQFF	TGTGCCAGCAGTGTGACAGGGACGTACAATGAGCAGTTCTTC
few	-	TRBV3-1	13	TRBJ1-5	CASSLKGSQPQHF	TGTGCCAGCAGCCTCAAGGGAAGCCAGCCCCAGCATTTT
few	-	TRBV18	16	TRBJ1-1	CASSPRTETPDTEAFF	TGTGCCAGCTCACCCCGGACAGAAACACCGGACACTGAAGCTTTCTTT
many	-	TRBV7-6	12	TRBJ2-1	CASSSLAPEQFF	TGTGCCAGCAGTTCTCTAGCGCCTGAGCAGTTCTTC
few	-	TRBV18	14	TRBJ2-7	CASQTGSGDYEQYF	TGTGCCAGCCAAACAGGGTCGGGGGATTACGAGCAGTACTTC
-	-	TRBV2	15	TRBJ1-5	CASRWGTGGNQPQHF	TGTGCCAGCAGGTGGGGGACTGGTGGCAATCAGCCCCAGCATTTT
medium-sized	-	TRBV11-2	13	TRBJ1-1	CASSSQFNTEAFF	TGTGCCAGCAGCTCCCAGTTCAACACTGAAGCTTTCTTT
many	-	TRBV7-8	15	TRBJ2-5	CASSLFSGFQETQYF	TGTGCCAGCAGCCTTTTCTCAGGATTCCAAGAGACCCAGTACTTC
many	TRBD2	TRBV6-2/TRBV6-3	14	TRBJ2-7	CASVMVAGTARRYF	TGTGCCAGCGTCATGGTAGCGGGGACGGCTCGGCGGTACTTC
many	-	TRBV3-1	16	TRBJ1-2	CASSQGGATLNYGYTF	TGTGCCAGCAGCCAAGGAGGGGCGACCCTCAACTATGGCTACACCTTC
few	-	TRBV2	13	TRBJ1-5	CASRHGVNQPQHF	TGTGCCAGCCGGCACGGAGTCAATCAGCCCCAGCATTTT
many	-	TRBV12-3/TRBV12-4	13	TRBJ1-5	CASSLGQIQPQHF	TGTGCCAGCAGCCTGGGACAAATTCAGCCCCAGCATTTT
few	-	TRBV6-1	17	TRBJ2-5	CASSEATIARVQETQYF	TGTGCCAGCAGTGAAGCAACCATTGCAAGGGTACAAGAGACCCAGTACTTC
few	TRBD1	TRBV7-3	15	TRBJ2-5	CASSLTPGGMETQYF	TGTGCCAGCAGCTTAACGCCAGGGGGCATGGAGACCCAGTACTTC
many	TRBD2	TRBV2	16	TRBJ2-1	CASTPRRRGGHNEQFF	TGTGCCAGCACCCCTCGGCGGCGGGGGGGCCACAATGAGCAGTTCTTC
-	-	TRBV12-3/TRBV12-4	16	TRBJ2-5	CASSPGGGVIQETQYF	TGTGCCAGCAGCCCCGGGGGCGGGGTAATTCAAGAGACCCAGTACTTC
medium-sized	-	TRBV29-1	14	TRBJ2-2	CSVRVQANTGELFF	TGCAGCGTTAGGGTCCAGGCGAACACCGGGGAGCTGTTTTTT
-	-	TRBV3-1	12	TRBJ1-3	CASSQVGNAIYF	TGTGCCAGCAGCCAAGTCGGAAACGCCATATATTTT
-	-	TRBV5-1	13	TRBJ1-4	CATRLATNEKLFF	TGCGCCACCCGCCTTGCAACTAATGAAAAACTGTTTTTT
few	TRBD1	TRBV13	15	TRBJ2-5	CASSEQGIGDKTQYF	TGTGCCAGCAGCGAACAGGGGATTGGGGACAAGACCCAGTACTTC
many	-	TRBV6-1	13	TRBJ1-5	CATEGGGNQPQHF	TGTGCCACCGAGGGAGGAGGGAATCAGCCCCAGCATTTT